The clone carrying this T cell receptor (beta chain) appeared many times. This record comes from a study of blood T cell repertoires in COVID-19. About the research overall: Samples representing acute and convalescent COVID-19 were sourced from the United States, Italy and Spain. PBMCs, B-cell-depleted T cells, or T cells provided the cDNA or gDNA that made up the material.

This CDR3 comprises 14 residues. The germline V gene has CDR1 SGHDT and CDR2 YYEEEE. V was cut by 3 bases and J by 7 bases, with 16 bases left in between. Original methodology: How many nucleated cells were present was estimated from reference gene primer amplification. Method: immunoSEQ multiplex PCR; TCRdb's copy keeps in-frame clones and lacks some. The DNA was the basis for D and trimming; V, J and clone size are from that table. The sample includes 75,000 to 90,000 clones, 85% of them seen just once. This chain uses TRBV5-6 with TRBJ1-2; a possible D gene is TRBD1 (6 bases). The clonotype originates from an elderly man with active or convalescent COVID-19. Source material: peripheral blood. This CDR3 is CASSWTVPRGGYTF. In DNA, the CDR3 is TGTGCCAGCAGCTGGACAGTCCCCCGCGGTGGCTACACCTTC.